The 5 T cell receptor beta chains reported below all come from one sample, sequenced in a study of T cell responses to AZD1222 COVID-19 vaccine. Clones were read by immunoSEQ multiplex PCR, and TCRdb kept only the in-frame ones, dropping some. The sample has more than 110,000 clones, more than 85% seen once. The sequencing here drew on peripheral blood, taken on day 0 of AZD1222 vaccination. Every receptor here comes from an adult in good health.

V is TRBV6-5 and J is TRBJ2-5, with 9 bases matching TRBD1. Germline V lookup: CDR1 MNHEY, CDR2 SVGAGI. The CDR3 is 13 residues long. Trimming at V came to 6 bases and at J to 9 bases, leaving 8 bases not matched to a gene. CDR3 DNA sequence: TGTGCCAGCAGAAAAACGGGACAGGGCGCCCAGTACTTC. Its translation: CASRKTGQGAQYF.

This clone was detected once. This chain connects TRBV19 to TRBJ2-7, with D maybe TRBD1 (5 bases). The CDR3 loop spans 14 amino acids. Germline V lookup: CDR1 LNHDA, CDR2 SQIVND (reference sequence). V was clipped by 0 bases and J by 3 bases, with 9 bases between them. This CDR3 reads CASSIDHRYYEQYF. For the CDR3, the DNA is TGTGCCAGTAGTATAGATCACAGGTACTACGAGCAGTACTTC.

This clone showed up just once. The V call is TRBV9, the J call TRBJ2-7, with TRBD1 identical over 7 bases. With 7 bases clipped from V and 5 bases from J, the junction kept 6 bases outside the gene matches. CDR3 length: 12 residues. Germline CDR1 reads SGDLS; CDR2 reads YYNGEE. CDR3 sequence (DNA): TGTGCCAGCGGTACAGGGGTACACGAGCAGTACTTC. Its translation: CASGTGVHEQYF.

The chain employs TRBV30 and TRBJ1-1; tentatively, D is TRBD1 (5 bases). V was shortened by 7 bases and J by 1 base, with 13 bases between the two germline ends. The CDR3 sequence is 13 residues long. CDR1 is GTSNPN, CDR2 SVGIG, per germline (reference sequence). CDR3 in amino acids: CASARGGNTEAFF. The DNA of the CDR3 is TGTGCCTCAGCAAGGGGAGGGAACACTGAAGCTTTCTTT.

Written as DNA, the CDR3 is TGTGCCAGCAGCTCGAACAGGCACAATGAAAAACTGTTTTTT. It is translated as CASSSNRHNEKLFF. The chain combines TRBV5-8 with TRBJ1-4; TRBD1 is a possible D gene (5 bases). Germline CDR1 SGHTS, CDR2 YDEGEE. The CDR3 sequence is 14 residues long. V gave up 3 bases and J gave up 5 bases, with 11 bases separating them. The full variable domain, in which reference TRBV5-8 and TRBJ1-4 provide the parts outside the CDR3, is EAGVTQSPTHLIKTRGQQATLRCSPISGHTSVYWYQQALGLGLQFLLWYDEGEERNRGNFPPRFSGRQFPNYSSELNVNALELEDSALYLCASSSNRHNEKLFFGSGTQLSVL.